This T cell receptor (beta chain) came from a study of blood T cell repertoires in COVID-19. V gave up 0 bases and J gave up 8 bases, with 17 bases separating them. This CDR3 is 17 amino acids long. Germline V lookup: CDR1 MGHRA, CDR2 YSYEKL. Repertoires were generated with immunoSEQ multiplex PCR, while TCRdb's copy carries only in-frame clones and drops some. The sample contains 270,000 or so clones, around 92% of which appear only once. V usage is TRBV4-1 and J usage is TRBJ1-6; unclear D gene. The clonotype originates from a woman aged 25 to 39 with COVID-19, enrolled during active disease. The specimen sequenced was peripheral blood. In nucleotides, the CDR3 is TGCGCCAGCAGCCAAGAAGGCTTCGGGGTTTTTGATTCACCCCTCCACTTT. Protein product: CASSQEGFGVFDSPLHF.